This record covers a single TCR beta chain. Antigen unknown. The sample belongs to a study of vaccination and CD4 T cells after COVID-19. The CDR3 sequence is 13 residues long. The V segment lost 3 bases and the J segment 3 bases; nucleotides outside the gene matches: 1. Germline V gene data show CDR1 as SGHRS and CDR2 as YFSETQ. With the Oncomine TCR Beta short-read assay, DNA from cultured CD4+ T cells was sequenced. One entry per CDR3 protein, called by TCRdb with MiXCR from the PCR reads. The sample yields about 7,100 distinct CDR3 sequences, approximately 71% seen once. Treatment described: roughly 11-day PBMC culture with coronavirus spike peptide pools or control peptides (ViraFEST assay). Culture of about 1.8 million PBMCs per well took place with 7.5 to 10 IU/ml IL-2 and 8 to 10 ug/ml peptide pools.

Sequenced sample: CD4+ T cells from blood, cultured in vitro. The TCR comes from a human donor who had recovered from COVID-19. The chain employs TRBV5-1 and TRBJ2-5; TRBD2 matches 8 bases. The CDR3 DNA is TGCGCCAGCAGCTCAGCGGGGGAAGAGACCCAGTACTTC. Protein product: CASSSAGEETQYF.